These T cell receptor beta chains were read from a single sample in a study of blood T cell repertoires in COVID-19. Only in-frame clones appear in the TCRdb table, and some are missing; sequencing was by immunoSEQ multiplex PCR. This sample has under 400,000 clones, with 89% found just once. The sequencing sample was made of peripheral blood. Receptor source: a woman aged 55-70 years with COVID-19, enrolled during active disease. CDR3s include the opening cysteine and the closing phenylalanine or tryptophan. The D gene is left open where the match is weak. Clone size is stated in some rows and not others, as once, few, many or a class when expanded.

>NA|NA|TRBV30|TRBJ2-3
CAWSVRTDTQYF
TGTGCCTGGAGTGTACGGACAGATACGCAGTATTTT
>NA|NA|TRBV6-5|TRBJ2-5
CASGDNPAGTQYF
TGTGCCAGCGGGGACAACCCGGCAGGGACCCAGTACTTC
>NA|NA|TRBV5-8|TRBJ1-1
CASSLGQLLVWTEAFF
TGTGCCAGCAGTCTTGGACAGCTTCTGGTTTGGACTGAAGCTTTCTTT
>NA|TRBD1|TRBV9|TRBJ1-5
CASSVDSGGSGGQPQHF
TGTGCCAGCAGCGTAGATAGCGGAGGGTCAGGGGGTCAGCCCCAGCATTTT
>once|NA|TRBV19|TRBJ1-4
CASSIGQGYEKLFF
TGTGCCAGTAGTATTGGTCAGGGTTATGAAAAACTGTTTTTT
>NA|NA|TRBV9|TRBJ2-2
CASSLRGQGDTGELFF
TGTGCCAGCAGCCTCAGGGGCCAAGGAGACACCGGGGAGCTGTTTTTT
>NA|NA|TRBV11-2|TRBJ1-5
CASSGGREQPQHF
TGTGCCAGCAGCGGGGGCAGGGAACAGCCCCAGCATTTT
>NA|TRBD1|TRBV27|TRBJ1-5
CASSLRQGGQPQHF
TGTGCCAGCAGTTTAAGACAGGGTGGGCAGCCCCAGCATTTT
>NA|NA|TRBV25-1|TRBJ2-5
CASSELGDWQETQYF
TGTGCCAGCAGTGAATTGGGAGACTGGCAAGAGACCCAGTACTTC
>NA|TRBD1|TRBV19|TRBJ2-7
CARTGTGASYEQYF
TGTGCCAGAACCGGGACAGGGGCGTCCTACGAGCAGTACTTC
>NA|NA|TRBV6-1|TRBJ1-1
CASSGAPGRGGTEAFF
TGTGCCAGCAGTGGGGCCCCGGGACGCGGGGGCACTGAAGCTTTCTTT